A single sample gave rise to the 25 T cell receptor beta chains below, sequenced in a study of shared clonotypes between healthy human individuals. Generated by immunoSEQ multiplex PCR, the TCRdb table keeps only in-frame clones and is missing some. Here the sample spans roughly 2.1 million clones, 85% to 95% being singletons. Naive CD8 cells comprised CD45RO-negative, CCR7-positively selected cells, excluding terminally differentiated effector memory CD45RA+ cells. The sample was naive CD8+ T cells from PBMCs. All receptors come from a man aged 18 to 29 in good health. Some clones in this sample may be carry-over from other donors' samples.

The chain couples TRBV28 to TRBJ2-7; perhaps TRBD2 as D (7 bases). Germline V gene data show CDR1 as MDHEN and CDR2 as SYDVKM. The CDR3 loop spans 14 amino acids. Trimming removed 3 bases from V and 3 bases from J, with 12 bases in between. CDR3 nucleotide sequence: TGTGCCAGCAGTTTGGGAGGGGGGGACTACGAGCAGTACTTC. It is translated as CASSLGGGDYEQYF.

The chain is built from TRBV29-1 and TRBJ1-1; TRBD1 agrees at 8 bases. The CDR3 has 12 amino acids. V lost 5 bases and J lost 6; bases outside the gene matches: 5. CDR1 and CDR2 (germline): SQVTM, ANQGSEA. The DNA for the CDR3 is TGCAGCGTTCTTGGACAGGGCGCTGAAGCTTTCTTT. Translation gives CSVLGQGAEAFF.

On this clone: Additional DNA sequences in this sample encode the identical CDR3. The chain carries TRBV7-9 and TRBJ1-2; unclear D gene. Looked up from germline, CDR1 is SEHNR and CDR2 is FQNEAQ (reference sequence). Trimming shortened V by 5 bases and J by 2 bases, and 12 bases separated the two germline ends. The CDR3 consists of 14 residues. CDR3 protein: CASSPTGVNYGYTF. CDR3 DNA: TGTGCCAGCAGCCCAACCGGGGTGAACTATGGCTACACCTTC.

The chain has TRBV13 and TRBJ2-7; tentative D call: TRBD2 (7 bases). The CDR3 is made up of 15 amino acids. V lost 5 bases, J lost 5 bases, and 19 bases lay in between. CDR1 PRHDT and CDR2 FYEKMQ come from the germline V gene (reference sequence). This CDR3 reads CASSPTDGGQNEQYF. The CDR3 nucleotides are TGTGCCAGCAGCCCAACCGACGGGGGGCAAAACGAGCAGTACTTC.

The V call is TRBV4-2, the J call TRBJ1-5; D not resolved. CDR1 is LGHNA, CDR2 YNFKEQ, per germline. CDR3 length: 19 residues. V was shortened by 2 bases and J by 0 bases, with 20 bases between the two germline ends. The CDR3 region has the DNA TGTGCCAGCAGCCAAACAATACGGACGGAAGTTTATAGCAATCAGCCCCAGCATTTT. Translating gives CASSQTIRTEVYSNQPQHF.

The chain joins TRBV11-2 to TRBJ2-3; the D is unclear. The CDR3 spans 12 residues. Germline assignment: CDR1 SGHAT and CDR2 FQNNGV. The V end was cut by 6 bases, the J end by 2 bases, with 6 bases between. CDR3 DNA sequence: TGTGCCAGCAGACCCCCCACAGATACGCAGTATTTT. Protein product: CASRPPTDTQYF.

To note about this clone: The sample carries other DNA sequences with the same CDR3. J is TRBJ2-7 and V is TRBV4-1; TRBD2 is a possible D gene (6 bases). Germline CDR1 is MGHRA and CDR2 is YSYEKL. The CDR3 has 16 amino acids. V lost 3 bases to trimming and J lost 0 bases, with 15 bases between them. The CDR3 spells CASSQDPGLLSYEQYF. CDR3 DNA sequence: TGCGCCAGCAGCCAGGACCCGGGACTTCTCTCCTACGAGCAGTACTTC.

The chain links TRBV6-5 to TRBJ2-1; TRBD2 agrees at 10 bases. CDR1 is MNHEY and CDR2 is SVGAGI in the germline V gene. The CDR3 has 15 residues. J gave up 8 bases and V 2 bases, and 6 bases lay outside the gene matches. DNA of the CDR3: TGTGCCAGCAGTTACCGTCTAGCGGGAGTACATGAGCAGTTCTTC. Residues: CASSYRLAGVHEQFF.

The chain recombines TRBV27 with TRBJ1-5; D possibly corresponds to TRBD1 (5 bases). There are 14 residues in the CDR3. Looked up from germline, CDR1 is MNHEY and CDR2 is SMNVEV (reference sequence). V was pared by 5 bases and J by 4 bases, with 12 bases between. The CDR3 nucleotides read TGTGCCAGCAGTCCCTCGGGGGGAAATCAGCCCCAGCATTTT. Translation: CASSPSGGNQPQHF.

DNA of the CDR3: TGCGCCAGCAGCCATTTAACTGGCGGACTTTACAATGAGCAGTTCTTC. It specifies CASSHLTGGLYNEQFF. The chain couples TRBV4-1 to TRBJ2-1; TRBD2 is a possible D gene (5 bases). Trimming took 3 bases from V and 4 from J, leaving 16 bases between them. This CDR3 is built from 16 residues. CDR1 and CDR2 (germline): MGHRA, YSYEKL.

The chain is built from TRBV11-2 and TRBJ2-2; 12 nucleotides line up with TRBD2. Germline-derived CDR1 and CDR2 are SGHAT and FQNNGV. The CDR3 sequence is 19 residues long. The ends lost 2 bases at V and 5 bases at J; junction bases unmatched: 12. The CDR3 is CASSLYRGSSGRATGELFF. As DNA, the CDR3 is TGTGCCAGCAGCTTATACAGGGGATCTAGCGGGAGGGCGACCGGGGAGCTGTTTTTT. The complete variable domain, with remaining parts taken from reference TRBV11-2 and TRBJ2-2, reads EAGVAQSPRYKIIEKRQSVAFWCNPISGHATLYWYQQILGQGPKLLIQFQNNGVVDDSQLPKDRFSAERLKGVDSTLKIQPAKLEDSAVYLCASSLYRGSSGRATGELFFGEGSRLTVL.

J is TRBJ2-1 and V is TRBV7-9, with 11 bases matching TRBD2. Germline CDR1 SEHNR, CDR2 FQNEAQ (reference sequence). CDR3 length: 15 amino acids. V was pared by 5 bases and J by 8 bases, with 8 bases of the junction left unmatched. The CDR3: CASSQTSGSSHEQFF. CDR3 DNA sequence: TGTGCCAGCAGCCAAACTAGCGGGAGTAGCCATGAGCAGTTCTTC.

The chain combines TRBV5-1 with TRBJ2-7, with 7 positions matching TRBD1. Germline CDR1 SGHRS, CDR2 YFSETQ. The ends lost 4 bases at V and 4 bases at J; junction bases unmatched: 14. The CDR3 runs to 16 residues. CDR3 coding DNA: TGCGCCAGCAGCCCAGCATGGCCGGGACAGAGTTACGAGCAGTACTTC. It codes for CASSPAWPGQSYEQYF.

The chain recombines TRBV7-9 with TRBJ1-1; D call uncertain. The length of the CDR3 is 13 residues. Germline CDR1 is SEHNR and CDR2 is FQNEAQ (reference sequence). Between the trimmed V and J ends, which lost 2 bases and 1 base, there was a span of 5 bases. The DNA of the CDR3 is TGTGCCAGCAGCTTAAGTCGGAACACTGAAGCTTTCTTT. This translates into CASSLSRNTEAFF.

The chain links TRBV5-5 to TRBJ1-2; D gene unclear. The CDR3 has 11 amino acids. V dropped 4 bases and J dropped 6 bases, with 7 bases sitting between them. CDR1 SGHKS and CDR2 YYEKEE come from the germline V gene (reference sequence). The CDR3 protein is CASSPGDGYTF. In DNA, the CDR3 is TGTGCCAGCAGCCCTGGGGATGGCTACACCTTC.

The V and J genes are TRBV28 and TRBJ2-7, with 9 nucleotides matching TRBD1. The junction had 7 bases not matched to a gene; V was cut back by 6 bases and J by 4 bases. The CDR3 runs to 14 residues. Germline loops: CDR1 MDHEN, CDR2 SYDVKM. DNA of the CDR3: TGTGCCAGCAGGCGGACAGGGGACATGTACGAGCAGTACTTC. Translated, it gives CASRRTGDMYEQYF.

The V and J genes are TRBV2 and TRBJ2-7, with D uncertain. This CDR3 region has 14 residues. CDR1 and CDR2 from the germline V gene are SNHLY and FYNNEI. V was shortened by 3 bases and J by 2 bases, with 11 bases between the two germline ends. CDR3 bases: TGTGCCAGCAGTGACAGGCTTGCGGCCTACGAGCAGTACTTC. Translating it yields CASSDRLAAYEQYF.

The chain has TRBV4-3 and TRBJ2-2; D ambiguous. The length of the CDR3 is 15 residues. Germline CDR1 and CDR2: LGHNA and YSLEER. V lost 2 bases and J lost 4, with 11 bases in between. CDR3 region: CASSQLLQSTGELFF. The DNA of the CDR3 is TGCGCCAGCAGCCAACTGCTACAGTCCACCGGGGAGCTGTTTTTT.

The sample holds one count of this clone. The DNA of the CDR3 is TGTGCCAGCAGCAGAGACAGGGGCGACGAGCAGTACTTC. Translated, it gives CASSRDRGDEQYF. V is TRBV28 and J is TRBJ2-7, with 8 bases identical to TRBD1. The CDR3 is 13 residues long. From germline, CDR1 is MDHEN and CDR2 SYDVKM. The V gene end was trimmed by 6 bases and the J gene end by 5 bases; junction bases not matched to a gene: 6.

This clone was detected only once. The gene calls are TRBV6-1 and TRBJ1-3, with TRBD1 matching 8 bases. The CDR3 sequence is 14 residues long. The V gene end was trimmed by 4 bases and the J gene end by 4 bases; junction bases not matched to a gene: 3. CDR1 is MNHNS, CDR2 SASEGT, per germline. The CDR3 DNA reads TGTGCCAGCAGTGGCAGGGGGCCGGGAAACACCATATATTTT. Encoded protein: CASSGRGPGNTIYF.

The CDR3 coding sequence is TGCGCCAGCAGCCAAGATTGGGGGGGGGAGAACACTGAAGCTTTCTTT. Protein: CASSQDWGGENTEAFF. The chain joins TRBV4-3 to TRBJ1-1, with TRBD1 as a possible D gene (5 bases). The V end lost 0 bases, the J end lost 1 base, and 12 bases lay between the germline ends. The CDR3 loop spans 16 amino acids. The germline V gene has CDR1 LGHNA and CDR2 YSLEER.

This chain connects TRBV29-1 to TRBJ2-3; D gene ambiguous. The CDR3 spans 15 residues. Germline V gene sequence: CDR1 SQVTM, CDR2 ANQGSEA. Trimming took 5 bases from V and 4 from J, leaving 19 bases between them. CDR3 protein: CSVWRTTQVADTQYF. The CDR3 DNA follows: TGCAGCGTTTGGCGGACGACTCAGGTAGCAGATACGCAGTATTTT.

This clone showed up just a few times. The rearrangement links TRBV2 to TRBJ2-7; no definite D call. CDR1 SNHLY and CDR2 FYNNEI come from the germline V gene. Between the trimmed V and J ends, which lost 2 bases and 2 bases, there was a span of 4 bases. The CDR3 loop spans 12 amino acids. The DNA of the CDR3 is TGTGCCAGCAGTGAAAGAACCTACGAGCAGTACTTC. The encoded protein is CASSERTYEQYF.

The rearrangement uses TRBV7-2 and TRBJ1-4; D is uncertain. V was clipped by 2 bases and J by 3 bases, with 4 bases between them. Germline V lookup: CDR1 SGHTA, CDR2 FQGNSA. The CDR3 consists of 13 residues. The CDR3 DNA reads as TGTGCCAGCAGCTTACATCCTAATGAAAAACTGTTTTTT. It specifies CASSLHPNEKLFF.

This clone occurred a few times. This chain connects TRBV5-8 to TRBJ1-1; D unclear. Germline V gene sequence: CDR1 SGHTS, CDR2 YDEGEE. The CDR3 extends over 11 amino acids. Trimming shortened V by 0 bases and J by 6 bases, and 3 bases separated the two germline ends. The CDR3 loop reads CASSLEAEAFF. The CDR3 DNA reads as TGTGCCAGCAGCTTGGAGGCTGAAGCTTTCTTT.